A single sample is the source of the 16 T cell receptor beta chains below, sequenced in a study of blood T cells in healthy people across ages. Through a sample-barcoded 5' primer and a J-beta primer mix, a second PCR was run for about 7 to 12 cycles. TCRdb re-called the 5' RACE reads through MiXCR, storing one row per CDR3 protein. This table has around 690,000 distinct CDR3 sequences, roughly 53% appearing once. What was sequenced was blood. These receptors came from a man between 60 and 75 years old in good health.

The chain uses TRBV12-3 or TRBV12-4 and TRBJ2-3; D remains ambiguous. This CDR3 has 15 residues. Trimming took 2 bases from V and 4 from J, leaving 13 bases between them. The CDR3 DNA sequence: TGTGCCAGCAGTTTAAGCGAGTATGGGTCAGATACGCAGTATTTT. This translates into CASSLSEYGSDTQYF.

The V call is TRBV20-1, the J call TRBJ2-7; TRBD1 might be the D (6 bases). The CDR3 contains 13 residues. The V and J ends lost 1 base and 10 bases respectively, with 17 bases between them. Germline CDR1 is DFQATT and CDR2 is SNEGSKA (reference sequence). This CDR3 reads CSARVSRGDAQYF. Written as DNA, the CDR3 is TGCAGTGCTAGAGTAAGCAGGGGAGATGCCCAGTACTTC.

The chain joins TRBV18 to TRBJ2-3; D uncertain. Germline V gives CDR1 KGHSH, CDR2 LQKENI. The V and J ends lost 2 bases and 6 bases respectively, with 12 bases between them. This CDR3 comprises 14 residues. The CDR3 coding sequence is TGTGCCAGCTCACCAGAACTCACGGCCGATACGCAGTATTTT. This gives the protein CASSPELTADTQYF.

V is TRBV2 and J is TRBJ2-1; 9 nucleotides match TRBD2. Germline V gives CDR1 SNHLY, CDR2 FYNNEI. With V trimmed by 3 bases and J by 8 bases, 5 bases remained unmatched. This CDR3 is 14 amino acids long. CDR3 sequence reads: CASSEGRGGHEQFF. The CDR3 DNA is TGTGCCAGCAGTGAGGGGCGGGGGGGGCATGAGCAGTTCTTC.

V and J are TRBV5-1 and TRBJ1-4; tentatively, D is TRBD1 (6 bases). Trimming stripped 4 bases from V and 0 bases from J, with 10 bases between. Germline CDR1 and CDR2: SGHRS and YFSETQ. The CDR3 loop spans 15 amino acids. The CDR3 reads CASSRDIATNEKLFF. The CDR3 DNA is TGCGCCAGCAGCAGGGACATTGCAACTAATGAAAAACTGTTTTTT.

This chain connects TRBV7-9 to TRBJ1-4; TRBD1 is a possible D gene (5 bases). Trimming cost V 1 base and J 6 bases, with 12 bases left between them. Per the germline V gene, CDR1 is SEHNR and CDR2 is FQNEAQ (reference sequence). This CDR3 region has 15 residues. CDR3 nucleotide sequence: TGTGCCAGCAGCTTAGTTGTTGGCAGGGATGAAAAACTGTTTTTT. As protein: CASSLVVGRDEKLFF.

The chain recombines TRBV11-2 with TRBJ2-7; D gene uncertain. The germline V gene has CDR1 SGHAT and CDR2 FQNNGV. Trimming took 5 bases from V and 6 from J, leaving 17 bases between them. CDR3 length: 14 residues. The CDR3 DNA follows: TGTGCCAGCAGCCCTTCACGGAACGGATTCGAGCAGTACTTC. Amino acid sequence: CASSPSRNGFEQYF. Full variable domain (missing parts from reference TRBV11-2 and TRBJ2-7): EAGVAQSPRYKIIEKRQSVAFWCNPISGHATLYWYQQILGQGPKLLIQFQNNGVVDDSQLPKDRFSAERLKGVDSTLKIQPAKLEDSAVYLCASSPSRNGFEQYFGPGTRLTVT.

The chain joins TRBV27 to TRBJ2-1, with D unclear. The CDR3 runs to 15 residues. V was clipped by 3 bases and J by 7 bases, with 16 bases between them. The germline gives CDR1 MNHEY, CDR2 SMNVEV (reference sequence). In DNA form, the CDR3 reads TGTGCCAGCAGTTTCGACGACCCGGACGGGAATGAGCAGTTCTTC. It is translated as CASSFDDPDGNEQFF.

This clonotype appeared once. The chain carries TRBV6-6 and TRBJ1-6, with TRBD1 matching over 8 bases. The V and J ends lost 0 bases and 1 base, in that order; junction bases with no gene match: 2. The germline gives CDR1 MNHNY, CDR2 SVGAGI (reference sequence). CDR3 length: 17 amino acids. The CDR3 DNA reads TGTGCCAGCAGTTACTCGGGACAGGCATCCTATAATTCACCCCTCCACTTT. Encoded protein: CASSYSGQASYNSPLHF.

This clonotype was observed a few times. V is TRBV4-1 and J is TRBJ2-7; D unclear. CDR1 is MGHRA and CDR2 is YSYEKL in the germline V gene. V was clipped by 2 bases and J by 2 bases, with 10 bases between them. This CDR3 is built from 14 residues. CDR3 nucleotide sequence: TGCGCCAGCAGCCAATCCGCTAGGGCCTACGAGCAGTACTTC. The encoded protein is CASSQSARAYEQYF.

The CDR3, as DNA: TGTGCTAGCCCCGGACAGCCTTACGAGCAGTACTTC. Translation gives CASPGQPYEQYF. The chain links TRBV12-5 to TRBJ2-7; the D gene is possibly TRBD1 (6 bases). In germline, CDR1 is LGHNT, CDR2 FRNRAP. The CDR3 is 12 amino acids. Trimming took 9 bases from V and 4 from J, leaving 13 bases between them. The variable domain in full, with the rest retrieved from reference TRBV12-5 and TRBJ2-7, is DARVTQTPRHKVTEMGQEVTMRCQPILGHNTVFWYRQTMMQGLELLAYFRNRAPLDDSGMPKDRFSAEMPDATLATLKIQPSEPRDSAVYFCASPGQPYEQYFGPGTRLTVT.

J is TRBJ1-2 and V is TRBV6-1, with 7 bases that match TRBD1. The ends lost 6 bases at V and 4 bases at J; junction bases unmatched: 5. CDR3 length: 13 amino acids. Germline-derived CDR1 and CDR2 are MNHNS and SASEGT. The CDR3 spells CASSVQGIYGYTF. The CDR3 DNA reads as TGTGCCAGCAGCGTACAGGGGATCTATGGCTACACCTTC.

The rearrangement links TRBV20-1 to TRBJ2-4, with TRBD1 matching over 8 bases. V trimming: 0 bases; J trimming: 0 bases; junction bases outside the gene matches: 13. Germline loops: CDR1 DFQATT, CDR2 SNEGSKA (reference sequence). The CDR3 covers 19 residues. The chain's CDR3 is CSAREWGTGGARAKNIQYF. DNA for the CDR3: TGCAGTGCTAGAGAATGGGGGACAGGTGGGGCTAGAGCCAAAAACATTCAGTACTTC.

V gene TRBV6-2 or TRBV6-3 combines with J gene TRBJ1-1, with D unresolved. V dropped 9 bases and J dropped 11 bases, with 7 bases sitting between them. The germline V gene has CDR1 MNHEY and CDR2 SVGEGT. This CDR3 has 8 amino acids. CDR3 sequence (DNA): TGTGCCAGACTATGGGCTTTCTTT. Translated: CARLWAFF.

The V and J genes are TRBV4-1 and TRBJ2-1, with D maybe TRBD1 (6 bases). Trimming stripped 4 bases from V and 0 bases from J, with 16 bases between. The CDR3 extends over 17 amino acids. Germline CDR1 reads MGHRA; CDR2 reads YSYEKL. CDR3 loop: CASSPTRQVSSYNEQFF. Here the CDR3 DNA reads TGCGCCAGCAGCCCGACGAGACAGGTTAGCTCCTACAATGAGCAGTTCTTC.

This clonotype came up a few times. The chain recombines TRBV6-5 with TRBJ2-7, with D possibly being TRBD1 or TRBD2 (5 bases each). Germline lookup yields CDR1 MNHEY and CDR2 SVGAGI. The CDR3 is 14 amino acids. The V gene lost 7 bases and the J gene lost 6 bases, with 19 bases spanning the gap. This CDR3 is CASTLRGAWGEQYF. CDR3 nucleotides: TGTGCCAGCACTCTTCGAGGGGCCTGGGGCGAGCAGTACTTC.